The TCR beta chain under discussion was sequenced for a study of cytomegalovirus exposure and HLA in healthy donors. General study results and limits: Reportedly, diagnosis of cytomegalovirus status by the classifier showed high specificity and sensitivity.

Germline V gene lookup returns CDR1 MNHNS and CDR2 SASEGT. The V gene lost 2 bases and the J gene lost 7 bases, with 17 bases spanning the gap. This CDR3 region has 15 residues. In regard to this clone: Its antigen is currently unknown.

Sequenced by immunoSEQ multiplex PCR; TCRdb stores in-frame clones only, minus some. The data show about 130,000 clones, 70% to 85% seen once. Material: PBMCs. V gene TRBV6-1 combines with J gene TRBJ1-1; the D gene is possibly TRBD1 (6 bases). This receptor was taken from a man between 25 and 39 years old in good health and CMV-seropositive. CDR3 residues: CASSERGTPRHEAFF. In DNA, the CDR3 is TGTGCCAGCAGTGAAAGGGGGACCCCGAGACATGAAGCTTTCTTT.